These 16 T cell receptor beta chains were all obtained from the same sample, sequenced in a study of cytomegalovirus exposure and HLA in healthy donors (dated by TCRdb to about 2017). Libraries came from the immunoSEQ multiplex PCR assay. For the multiplex PCR, a mixture combining 60 forward primers for TCR Vbeta segments and 13 reverse primers for TCR Jbeta segments was used. TCRdb retrieved this table from immuneACCESS and kept in-frame rearrangements only. Not all clones are present; in checked studies, unresolved V genes account for under half, and no reason is known for the remainder. The sample table shows 90,000 to 100,000 clones, and over 65% are seen once. Of the sample, 16% is held by the ten largest clones. The sequenced sample consisted of PBMCs. These receptors were collected from a man aged 55 to 70 in good health and CMV-seropositive.

In its sample, this clone was seen once. The chain is built from TRBV19 and TRBJ2-7, with 7 bases fitting TRBD2. The CDR3 extends over 11 amino acids. Germline loops: CDR1 LNHDA, CDR2 SQIVND (reference sequence). Losses at the gene ends were 4 bases for V and 6 bases for J; bases not matched to a gene: 0. In DNA, the CDR3 is TGTGCCAGTAGTACGGGGGGCGAGCAGTACTTC. It codes for CASSTGGEQYF.

The chain employs TRBV5-6 and TRBJ1-6, with D maybe TRBD1 (5 bases). The CDR3 sequence is 15 residues long. V was cut by 1 base and J by 4 bases, with 9 bases left in between. Per the germline V gene, CDR1 is SGHDT and CDR2 is YYEEEE. Here the CDR3 reads CASSLRSGYNSPLHF. The CDR3 coding sequence is TGTGCCAGCAGCTTGAGGTCAGGGTATAATTCACCCCTCCACTTT.

CDR3 amino acids: CASSFLDTRGEKLFF. CDR3 coding DNA: TGTGCCAGCAGCTTCTTGGACACCCGAGGTGAAAAACTGTTTTTT. The rearrangement links TRBV9 to TRBJ1-4; D possibly corresponds to TRBD1 (5 bases). The CDR3 runs to 15 residues. With 4 bases removed from V and 7 bases from J, the gap between germline ends came to 17 bases. The germline V gene has CDR1 SGDLS and CDR2 YYNGEE.

This clone was detected a few times. V gene TRBV5-6 combines with J gene TRBJ2-2; D unresolved. Trimming removed 1 base at V and 3 bases at J, with 7 bases between. The CDR3 consists of 14 residues. Germline assignment: CDR1 SGHDT and CDR2 YYEEEE. Here the CDR3 DNA reads TGTGCCAGCAGCTTGTCACACCACACCGGGGAGCTGTTTTTT. Translation: CASSLSHHTGELFF. Filled out from reference TRBV5-6 and TRBJ2-2, the complete variable domain reads DAGVTQSPTHLIKTRGQQVTLRCSPKSGHDTVSWYQQALGQGPQFIFQYYEEEERQRGNFPDRFSGHQFPNYSSELNVNALLLGDSALYLCASSLSHHTGELFFGEGSRLTVL.

V usage is TRBV5-1 and J usage is TRBJ2-5; TRBD1 might be the D (6 bases). The germline V gene has CDR1 SGHRS and CDR2 YFSETQ. V gave up 4 bases and J gave up 1 base, with 11 bases separating them. This CDR3 is built from 14 residues. CDR3 residues: CASSRGQPQETQYF. CDR3 nucleotides: TGCGCCAGCAGCCGCGGACAGCCCCAAGAGACCCAGTACTTC.

The V gene is TRBV11-2, the J gene TRBJ2-5, with D perhaps matching TRBD1 (6 bases). The CDR3 contains 14 residues. Germline loops: CDR1 SGHAT, CDR2 FQNNGV. V lost 1 base to trimming and J lost 9 bases, with 15 bases between them. The CDR3 here is CASSLGGGRSAQYF. The CDR3 bases are TGTGCCAGCAGCTTAGGTGGGGGCCGGTCGGCCCAGTACTTC.

The V and J genes are TRBV13 and TRBJ2-1, with 11 bases identical to TRBD2. The CDR3 loop spans 15 amino acids. Trimming cost V 5 bases and J 1 base; bases outside gene matches: 1. CDR1 PRHDT and CDR2 FYEKMQ come from the germline V gene (reference sequence). CDR3 in amino acids: CASSRLAGSYNEQFF. CDR3 DNA sequence: TGTGCCAGCAGCCGACTAGCGGGATCCTACAATGAGCAGTTCTTC.

V gene TRBV5-6 combines with J gene TRBJ1-6, with 8 nucleotides matching TRBD1. The CDR3 has 16 residues. Trimming at V came to 4 bases and at J to 0 bases, leaving 3 bases not matched to a gene. Per germline, CDR1 SGHDT and CDR2 YYEEEE. The CDR3 loop reads CASSRDRSSYNSPLHF. For the CDR3, the DNA is TGTGCCAGCAGCAGGGACAGGAGCTCCTATAATTCACCCCTCCACTTT.

This CDR3 reads CASSPPLGAQYF. In DNA, the CDR3 is TGTGCCAGCTCACCGCCTCTTGGAGCCCAGTACTTC. This chain joins TRBV18 and TRBJ2-5; no clear D. The CDR3 sequence is 12 residues long. V was trimmed by 3 bases and J by 9 bases, leaving 11 bases between them. The germline gives CDR1 KGHSH, CDR2 LQKENI. Variable domain in full (rest from reference TRBV18 and TRBJ2-5): NAGVMQNPRHLVRRRGQEARLRCSPMKGHSHVYWYRQLPEEGLKFMVYLQKENIIDESGMPKERFSAEFPKEGPSILRIQQVVRGDSAAYFCASSPPLGAQYFGPGTRLLVL.

The sample holds a few counts of this clone. V and J are TRBV5-1 and TRBJ2-3, with 10 positions matching TRBD2. The CDR3 is 15 residues long. Germline V lookup: CDR1 SGHRS, CDR2 YFSETQ. The ends lost 6 bases at V and 3 bases at J; junction bases unmatched: 7. The CDR3 bases are TGCGCCAGCATTCGGAGCGGGGGGGCGACAGATACGCAGTATTTT. This codes for CASIRSGGATDTQYF.

This rearrangement joins TRBV6-5 to TRBJ1-5; the D gene is possibly TRBD1 (6 bases). The germline gives CDR1 MNHEY, CDR2 SVGAGI. The V and J ends lost 6 bases and 5 bases respectively, with 14 bases between them. This CDR3 contains 14 residues. The CDR3 here is CASSPFEGDQPQHF. In nucleotides, the CDR3 is TGTGCCAGCAGCCCATTCGAGGGGGATCAGCCCCAGCATTTT.

The rearrangement joins TRBV10-3 to TRBJ1-4, with unresolved D. This CDR3 region has 14 residues. With 3 bases removed from V and 2 bases from J, the gap between germline ends came to 7 bases. The V gene's germline CDR1 is ENHRY and CDR2 SYGVKD. This CDR3 is CAISDAGTNEKLFF. DNA of the CDR3: TGTGCCATCAGTGATGCGGGTACTAATGAAAAACTGTTTTTT.

In the case of this clone: One end of the junction is discordant with germline, which a read error may explain. V gene TRBV7-9 combines with J gene TRBJ2-7; D gene unclear. The length of the CDR3 is 12 residues. Germline CDR1 and CDR2: SEHNR and FQNEAQ (reference sequence). The chain's CDR3 is CSSSPVGYEQYF. DNA of the CDR3: TGTTCCAGCAGCCCAGTCGGGTACGAGCAGTACTTC.

This rearrangement joins TRBV2 to TRBJ2-3; TRBD2 matches 11 bases. This CDR3 comprises 20 residues. Germline lookup yields CDR1 SNHLY and CDR2 FYNNEI. Trimming at V came to 2 bases and at J to 0 bases, leaving 13 bases not matched to a gene. CDR3 DNA sequence: TGTGCCAGCAGTGAACCCTCCGCGGGTGCTAGCGGGAGGAGCACAGATACGCAGTATTTT. Its translation is CASSEPSAGASGRSTDTQYF.

The chain couples TRBV11-1 to TRBJ1-1; unclear D gene. Between the trimmed V and J ends, which lost 6 bases and 1 base, there was a span of 6 bases. Looked up from germline, CDR1 is SGHAT and CDR2 is FQDESV (reference sequence). This CDR3 spans 12 amino acids. The CDR3 DNA reads TGTGCCAGCAGGACTAAGAACACTGAAGCTTTCTTT. As protein: CASRTKNTEAFF.

The chain is built from TRBV6-1 and TRBJ2-7; 8 bases line up with TRBD1. Trimming removed 5 bases from V and 5 bases from J; junction bases left unmatched: 8. Per the germline V gene, CDR1 is MNHNS and CDR2 is SASEGT. There are 14 residues in the CDR3. The CDR3 sequence is CASSFGQGINEQYF. The CDR3 coding sequence is TGTGCCAGCAGTTTCGGACAGGGTATAAACGAGCAGTACTTC.